The 20 T cell receptor beta chains below were found in one sample sequenced in a study of identical twins. Using its own MiXCR run on the 5' RACE reads, TCRdb lists one record per CDR3 protein. The top ten clones hold approximately 0.29% of a sample with 1.5 million to 2 million distinct CDR3 sequences, about 32% of them seen once. Sequencing input: cord blood. These receptors were obtained from a newborn girl in good health.

This clonotype came up once. This chain connects TRBV6-5 to TRBJ1-1; maybe TRBD1 (6 bases). The CDR3 is 13 residues long. Germline V CDR1 and CDR2: MNHEY, SVGAGI. V shed 6 bases and J shed 11 bases, with 19 bases lying between them. The CDR3 region is CASSATGRIVAFF. DNA of the CDR3: TGTGCCAGCAGCGCGACAGGTCGGATCGTGGCTTTCTTT.

V is TRBV6-6 and J is TRBJ2-5; D could derive from TRBD1 or TRBD2 (6 bases each). This CDR3 is 14 amino acids long. The germline CDR1 and CDR2 sequences are MNHNY and SVGAGI (reference sequence). Trimming left V 6 bases short and J 1 base short, with 12 bases between. The CDR3 nucleotides read TGTGCCAGCAGCAAGGGGGGCCCCCAAGAGACCCAGTACTTC. Its translation: CASSKGGPQETQYF.

In this sample, this clonotype turned up a few times. The chain is built from TRBV24-1 and TRBJ2-5, with 11 bases aligning to TRBD2. The CDR3 runs 15 residues. Losses at the gene ends were 4 bases for V and 5 bases for J; bases not matched to a gene: 5. The germline V gene encodes CDR1 KGHDR and CDR2 SFDVKD. This chain's CDR3 is CATSDTTSGVETQYF. CDR3 DNA: TGTGCCACCAGTGACACGACTAGCGGGGTCGAGACCCAGTACTTC.

V and J are TRBV28 and TRBJ1-1, with a possible D match to TRBD1 (6 bases). CDR1 is MDHEN and CDR2 is SYDVKM in the germline V gene. There are 15 residues in the CDR3. V was clipped by 6 bases and J by 6 bases, with 20 bases between them. The CDR3 DNA reads as TGTGCCAGCAGCATTACCGGTCCCGGGACACCTGAAGCTTTCTTT. It specifies CASSITGPGTPEAFF.

In this sample, this clonotype turned up a few times. The genes are TRBV18 and TRBJ2-3; TRBD2 agrees at 7 bases. Germline loops: CDR1 KGHSH, CDR2 LQKENI. With V trimmed by 9 bases and J by 5 bases, 14 bases remained unmatched. The CDR3 runs 15 residues. CDR3 in DNA: TGTGCCAGTAGGAGCGCTGGAGCGGGGATAGATACGCAGTATTTT. Translating gives CASRSAGAGIDTQYF.

This clonotype showed up just a few times. This chain connects TRBV20-1 to TRBJ2-1; perhaps TRBD2 as D (5 bases). Germline values: CDR1 DFQATT, CDR2 SNEGSKA (reference sequence). Trimming cost V 0 bases and J 13 bases, with 10 bases left between them. CDR3 length: 11 residues. CDR3 nucleotide sequence: TGCAGTGCTAGAGATCCCGGGAACCAGTTCTTC. Its protein product is CSARDPGNQFF.

The table lists this clonotype with many counts. V gene TRBV20-1 combines with J gene TRBJ2-3; perhaps TRBD2 as D (6 bases). This CDR3 is built from 13 residues. Germline lookup yields CDR1 DFQATT and CDR2 SNEGSKA (reference sequence). The CDR3 sequence is CSAVGGSTDTQYF. CDR3 coding DNA: TGCAGCGCCGTGGGGGGTAGCACAGATACGCAGTATTTT.

J is TRBJ1-1 and V is TRBV7-9; weak D call: TRBD1 (6 bases). V was pared by 2 bases and J by 4 bases, with 14 bases between. The CDR3 is made up of 15 amino acids. CDR1 and CDR2 from the germline V gene are SEHNR and FQNEAQ (reference sequence). Here the CDR3 reads CASSLKGQGSTEAFF. CDR3 DNA sequence: TGTGCCAGCAGCTTAAAAGGCCAGGGGAGCACTGAAGCTTTCTTT.

In this sample, this clonotype turned up a few times. This sequence joins TRBV12-3 or TRBV12-4 and TRBJ2-7, with D unresolved. This CDR3 has 12 residues. Trimming shortened V by 6 bases and J by 3 bases, and 9 bases separated the two germline ends. CDR3 nucleotide sequence: TGTGCCAGCAGCATATGGCGCTACGAGCAGTACTTC. Its translation is CASSIWRYEQYF.

This clonotype was observed a few times. The chain recombines TRBV4-2 with TRBJ2-5, with D possibly TRBD1 on 5 matching bases. The V gene lost 0 bases and the J gene lost 7 bases, with 15 bases spanning the gap. This CDR3 has 15 residues. CDR1 is LGHNA and CDR2 is YNFKEQ in the germline V gene. CDR3 bases: TGTGCCAGCAGCCAAGAATCAGGGCAGAAGGGGACCCAGTACTTC. This gives the protein CASSQESGQKGTQYF.

The chain links TRBV7-9 to TRBJ1-1; 11 positions match TRBD1. The germline V gene encodes CDR1 SEHNR and CDR2 FQNEAQ (reference sequence). This CDR3 region has 17 residues. V shed 5 bases and J 2 bases; nucleotides not matched to a gene: 10. The CDR3 spells CASSPHPGQGANTEAFF. For the CDR3, the DNA is TGTGCCAGCAGCCCTCACCCCGGACAGGGGGCAAACACTGAAGCTTTCTTT.

This clonotype was observed a handful of times. The chain links TRBV5-1 to TRBJ2-5, with D tentatively TRBD1 (6 bases). Germline lookup yields CDR1 SGHRS and CDR2 YFSETQ. This CDR3 region has 13 residues. Between the trimmed V and J ends, which lost 7 bases and 2 bases, there was a span of 12 bases. The CDR3, as DNA: TGCGCCAGCGGAAGGGGGTCACAAGAGACCCAGTACTTC. Translating it yields CASGRGSQETQYF.

There are a few counts of this clonotype. V and J are TRBV20-1 and TRBJ2-3; TRBD1 matches 8 bases. Losses at the gene ends were 3 bases for V and 5 bases for J; bases not matched to a gene: 4. The germline V gene encodes CDR1 DFQATT and CDR2 SNEGSKA (reference sequence). This CDR3 spans 13 amino acids. DNA for the CDR3: TGCAGTGCTAGGCACAGGGGGGAAGATACGCAGTATTTT. Its protein is CSARHRGEDTQYF.

The CDR3 here is CASSVGGTSGRIEQFF. CDR3 sequence (DNA): TGTGCCAGCAGCGTAGGAGGGACTAGCGGGAGGATTGAGCAGTTCTTC. The chain recombines TRBV9 with TRBJ2-1; 15 bases fit TRBD2. The CDR3 runs to 16 residues. The germline V gene encodes CDR1 SGDLS and CDR2 YYNGEE. V lost 0 bases and J lost 9; bases outside the gene matches: 4.

This clonotype has a handful of counts. The junction differs from germline at one of its ends, possibly a read error. The chain uses TRBV18 and TRBJ2-5; tentative D call: TRBD2 (6 bases). The CDR3 contains 14 residues. The germline CDR1 and CDR2 sequences are KGHSH and LQKENI. The CDR3 protein is CVSSPLLGGETQYF. The CDR3 DNA reads as TGTGTCAGCTCACCACTCCTGGGGGGAGAGACCCAGTACTTC.

This clonotype turned up a few times. The gene calls are TRBV24-1 and TRBJ2-3, with 7 bases aligning to TRBD2. The trim removed 4 bases at V and 9 bases at J, leaving 0 bases unmatched. The CDR3 length is 11 residues. Germline CDR1 reads KGHDR; CDR2 reads SFDVKD. CDR3 nucleotide sequence: TGTGCCACCAGTGAGGGGGGGACGCAGTATTTT. Amino acid sequence: CATSEGGTQYF.

This clonotype turned up a few times. The V call is TRBV10-3, the J call TRBJ1-2, with TRBD1 as a possible D gene (5 bases). CDR1 is ENHRY, CDR2 SYGVKD, per germline. The CDR3 contains 12 residues. V lost 6 bases and J 7 bases, leaving 12 bases between the germline ends. CDR3 in amino acids: CAIRTERGGYTF. The CDR3 DNA sequence: TGTGCCATCAGAACAGAAAGGGGTGGCTACACCTTC.

This clonotype was seen a handful of times. CDR3 in amino acids: CASSLVPDDNSPLHF. In nucleotides, the CDR3 is TGCGCCAGCAGCTTGGTCCCGGACGATAATTCACCCCTCCACTTT. The chain uses TRBV5-1 and TRBJ1-6; no firm D call. Trimming pared 0 bases from V and 5 bases from J, leaving 9 bases between. The V gene's germline CDR1 is SGHRS and CDR2 YFSETQ. The CDR3 consists of 15 residues.

This clonotype was detected once. The V gene is TRBV27, the J gene TRBJ2-4, with D perhaps being TRBD1 or TRBD2 (5 bases each). Germline CDR1 reads MNHEY; CDR2 reads SMNVEV (reference sequence). V lost 0 bases, J lost 0 bases, and 12 bases lay in between. The CDR3 has 17 residues. DNA of the CDR3: TGTGCCAGCAGTTTATCGGGGACCAGTGTAGCCAAAAACATTCAGTACTTC. Encoded protein: CASSLSGTSVAKNIQYF.

In this sample, this clonotype turned up a few times. This chain connects TRBV20-1 to TRBJ2-1, with TRBD2 as a possible D gene (6 bases). This CDR3 comprises 17 residues. V gave up 2 bases and J gave up 2 bases, with 19 bases separating them. CDR1 is DFQATT and CDR2 is SNEGSKA in the germline V gene (reference sequence). DNA for the CDR3: TGCAGTGCTAGACAGTCTGGGCGCGGGACCCCCTACAATGAGCAGTTCTTC. Protein product: CSARQSGRGTPYNEQFF.